This T cell receptor (beta chain) was captured in a study of blood T cell repertoires in COVID-19 (dated by TCRdb to 2019 to 2021). A note on the overall study: The collaborator samples originated in the United States, Italy and Spain and spanned the acute and convalescent phases of COVID-19. The prospective study material was composed of cDNA or gDNA derived from T cells, B-cell-depleted T cells, or PBMCs. The dataset comprised deeply sampled blood TCRbeta repertoires from subjects exposed to, actively infected with, or recovered from COVID-19. A freely available public database, intended as a resource for researchers studying the immune response to SARS-CoV-2, is where the repertoires were released. Samples came from the ongoing ImmuneRACE study (first 160 participants) plus 1,254 subjects from 6 global collaborators. Sample metadata almost always included a de-identified subject ID, COVID-19 status, age in years and sex. Where HLA class I and class II types were available, the types were taken from metadata supplied by the sample provider, not from assay-based typing. General findings and caveats noted by the study authors: How much clinical and demographic metadata was included differed by source and by participant, and the metadata was provided uncurated.

The CDR3 runs 12 residues from the cysteine to the phenylalanine. The only DNA kept is the CDR3, 36 bases in frame from the first base. V and J are truncated by 6 bases and 2 bases respectively, leaving an intervening sequence of 8 bases. Points on this clone: Its specific antigen is unknown. No base-level quality is on record; no much larger clone is a single base apart.

The immunoSEQ Assay, a bias-controlled multiplex PCR, was used to amplify TCRbeta CDR3 regions from genomic DNA. Regarding the original processing steps: The number of nucleated cells in each sample was estimated from the amplification of reference gene primers within the assay. To quantify the absolute abundance of each unique TCRbeta CDR3 rearrangement, sequence reads were collapsed and filtered. For each sample, productive Simpson clonality was calculated as the square root of Simpson's diversity index over productive rearrangements. Imported from immuneACCESS, the table was reduced by TCRdb to in-frame sequences with V and J called. These copies leave out some clones; in studies compared against another copy, an unresolved V gene accounts for under half, and the cause of the remainder is not known. Clonal size and the V and J genes are those of that table, whereas D and trimming came from the DNA. Within this sample are 150,000 to 200,000 clones, with about 88% of them counted one time only. Under 2% of the sample comes from the top ten.

Samples from volunteer blood donors who had recovered from COVID-19 were contributed by a second Seattle source. Whole blood was collected in K2EDTA tubes by collaborating institutions according to the institutions' own protocols. Collaborator samples were shipped for TCRbeta analysis as frozen whole blood, isolated PBMCs, or DNA extracted from either sample type. The TCR originated in a man younger than 35 who had recovered from COVID-19. Sequenced: peripheral blood. This chain joins TRBV12-3 or TRBV12-4 to TRBJ2-7, and possibly TRBD2, on 5 matching bases. The CDR3 loop reads CASSLGAYEQYF. Here is the DNA: TGTGCCAGCAGCCTCGGGGCCTACGAGCAGTACTTC.